This TCR beta chain was profiled in a study of blood T cell repertoires in COVID-19 (dated by TCRdb to the early 2020s). In the study overall: The collaborator samples originated in the United States, Italy and Spain and spanned the acute and convalescent phases of COVID-19. The prospective study material was composed of cDNA or gDNA derived from T cells, B-cell-depleted T cells, or PBMCs. The samples were drawn from the first 160 participants of the ongoing ImmuneRACE study and from more than 1,000 subjects provided by 6 global collaborators. Where HLA class I and class II types were available, the types were taken from metadata supplied by the sample provider, not from assay-based typing. The repertoires were made available in a free public database intended to serve as a resource for research on the immune response to SARS-CoV-2. Subjects who had been exposed to COVID-19, were actively infected with it, or had recovered from it provided the deeply sampled blood TCRbeta repertoires that made up the dataset. The sample metadata nearly always contained a de-identified subject ID, COVID-19 status, age in years and sex. Paper-wide results and their limitations: Clinical and demographic metadata were provided uncurated, with the amount varying by source and participant.

Trimming takes 7 bases off V and 1 base off J; junction bases not matched to a gene: 1. Reading the germline V gene gives CDR1 MDHEN and CDR2 SYDVKM. From the cysteine up to the phenylalanine, the CDR3 has a length of 14 residues. The retained sequence is limited to the CDR3, 42 bases, with the frame set at the first base. Collaborating institutions collected whole blood in K2EDTA tubes following their own protocols. For TCRbeta analysis, collaborator samples were shipped as frozen whole blood, as isolated PBMCs, or as DNA extracted from either sample type. Remarks on this clone: Its antigen target is currently unknown. Base quality data are lacking; no much larger clone is found one base away.

TCRbeta CDR3 regions were amplified from genomic DNA using the immunoSEQ Assay, a bias-controlled multiplex PCR. The authors' analysis ran thus. The number of nucleated cells in each sample was estimated by amplification of reference gene primers within the assay. To quantify the absolute abundance of each unique TCRbeta CDR3 rearrangement, sequence reads were collapsed and filtered. For each sample, productive Simpson clonality was calculated by taking the square root of Simpson's diversity index across productive rearrangements. In its TCRdb copy, this immuneACCESS table keeps in-frame sequences only and misses some clones. Where compared with another copy, unresolved V genes explain less than half of these, and the others have no known cause. The V and J calls and clone size are taken from that table; D and trimming were inferred from the DNA. Across this sample there are approximately 230,000 clones, with around 83% seen only once. The top ten clones comprise roughly 5.7% of the sample.

Sequencing used peripheral blood. The chain is assembled from TRBV28 and TRBJ2-3, with 11 junctional bases fitting TRBD2. The clonotype originates from a man older than 75 with acute or convalescent COVID-19. The nucleotide sequence is TGTGCCAGCATACTAGCGGGAGGCACAGATACGCAGTATTTT. Its product reads: CASILAGGTDTQYF.